This TCR beta chain was profiled in a study of T cell responses to AZD1222 COVID-19 vaccine. Study outcomes and limitations: Donors were mostly white British, more females; clonal diversity possibly underestimated. Reports say nearly half of spike-specific TCRs go after unmutated variant regions.

Method: immunoSEQ multiplex PCR; TCRdb's copy keeps in-frame clones and lacks some. The sample lists some 160,000 clones, around 85% occurring once. To note about this clone: What it binds is not known.

This receptor was identified in an adult who received the AZD1222 COVID-19 vaccine. Sequenced material: peripheral blood, taken 28 days after the second AZD1222 dose.

CDR3: CATSRRPTRQGNYGYTF. In nucleotides, the CDR3 is TGTGCCACCAGCAGACGGCCCACCCGACAGGGCAACTATGGCTACACCTTC. The chain uses TRBV15 and TRBJ1-2, with 7 bases lining up with TRBD1. The CDR3 extends over 17 amino acids. The germline gives CDR1 LNHNV, CDR2 YYDKDF (reference sequence). J lost 2 bases, V lost 2 bases, and 11 bases had no gene match. The full variable domain, with the rest looked up from reference TRBV15 and TRBJ1-2, is DAMVIQNPRYQVTQFGKPVTLSCSQTLNHNVMYWYQQKSSQAPKLLFHYYDKDFNNEADTPDNFQSRRPNTSFCFLDIRSPGLGDTAMYLCATSRRPTRQGNYGYTFGSGTRLTVV.